This T cell receptor (beta chain) originates from a study of blood T cells in healthy people across ages. Broader study findings: Unsorted PBMCs prevented conclusive naive versus antigen-experienced comparison.

Concerning this clonotype itself: Its target is unknown.

The CDR3 is 15 residues long. The trim removed 7 bases at V and 0 bases at J, leaving 7 bases unmatched. Germline V gene data show CDR1 as ENHRY and CDR2 as SYGVKD. Isolation yielded PBMCs, at least 7 million per sample, in every case. With a J-beta primer mix and a sample-barcoded 5' primer, a second PCR ran roughly 6 to 11 cycles. TCRdb independently ran MiXCR on the 5' RACE reads; one entry per CDR3 protein. The profile shows roughly 730,000 distinct CDR3 sequences, around 50% of them singletons. This chain connects TRBV10-3 to TRBJ2-3; TRBD1 matches 7 bases. Material for sequencing was blood. The clonotype originates from a man aged 35 to 55 in good health. The CDR3 is CAITAGTASTDTQYF. The CDR3 DNA reads TGTGCCATCACCGCCGGGACAGCGAGCACAGATACGCAGTATTTT.